The 26 T cell receptor beta chains presented below share a single source sample, sequenced in a study of cytotoxic CD8 clonotypes in ibrutinib-treated CLL. Repertoires were generated with immunoSEQ multiplex PCR, while TCRdb's copy carries only in-frame clones and drops some. The repertoire holds about 97,000 clones, with about 72% as singletons. The sample here was PBMCs, taken after 12 months of ibrutinib treatment. These receptors all stem from a human donor with chronic lymphocytic leukemia.

There are a few counts of this clone. The genes are TRBV15 and TRBJ2-5; the match to TRBD2 covers 8 bases. V lost 0 bases and J lost 4; bases outside the gene matches: 10. This CDR3 comprises 17 residues. Germline CDR1 is LNHNV and CDR2 is YYDKDF (reference sequence). CDR3 bases: TGTGCCACCAGCAGAGATCGGGTTAGCGGGGCTCGAGAGACCCAGTACTTC. The encoded protein is CATSRDRVSGARETQYF.

This rearrangement joins TRBV4-3 to TRBJ2-3; a weak D match, TRBD1 (5 bases). The CDR3 consists of 15 residues. Germline V CDR1 and CDR2: LGHNA, YSLEER. Trimming left V 4 bases short and J 1 base short, with 12 bases between. CDR3 loop: CASSPGIGGTDTQYF. The CDR3 DNA sequence: TGCGCCAGCAGCCCAGGTATAGGGGGCACAGATACGCAGTATTTT.

The chain recombines TRBV5-1 with TRBJ2-5; unclear D gene. CDR3 length equals 16 residues. CDR1 and CDR2 (germline): SGHRS, YFSETQ. V lost 0 bases and J 4 bases, leaving 16 bases between the germline ends. CDR3 sequence: CASSLAPGQKGETQYF. Written as DNA, the CDR3 is TGCGCCAGCAGCTTGGCCCCGGGCCAAAAGGGAGAGACCCAGTACTTC.

The V gene is TRBV11-3, the J gene TRBJ1-1, with D unresolved. The CDR3 is made up of 12 amino acids. Germline V gives CDR1 SGHNT, CDR2 YENEEA. Trimming shortened V by 5 bases and J by 5 bases, and 9 bases separated the two germline ends. The CDR3 coding sequence is TGTGCCAGCAGCCGGCCGGAGACTGAAGCTTTCTTT. It yields the protein CASSRPETEAFF.

The V and J genes are TRBV10-3 and TRBJ2-3; 12 nucleotides agree with TRBD2. The CDR3 totals 15 residues. Germline loops: CDR1 ENHRY, CDR2 SYGVKD. The J segment lost 4 bases and the V segment lost 4 bases, leaving 3 bases of the junction unmatched. The CDR3 nucleotides are TGTGCCATCAGTGGCTCTAGCGGGGGGGCAGATACGCAGTATTTT. Protein product: CAISGSSGGADTQYF.

The chain couples TRBV6-6 to TRBJ1-6; tentatively, D is TRBD1 (5 bases). Trimming pared 5 bases from V and 9 bases from J, leaving 11 bases between. The CDR3 extends over 13 amino acids. CDR1 is MNHNY, CDR2 SVGAGI, per germline (reference sequence). As DNA, the CDR3 is TGTGCCAGCAGTGGGGCGGGAGGTTCACCCCTCCACTTT. Its protein product is CASSGAGGSPLHF.

This clone was seen only once. This chain uses TRBV7-3 with TRBJ2-1; D remains ambiguous. Germline V CDR1 and CDR2: SGHTA, FQGTGA. V shed 6 bases and J shed 9 bases, with 12 bases lying between them. The CDR3 has 12 residues. CDR3: CASSRTPGEQFF. CDR3 nucleotide sequence: TGTGCCAGCAGTCGAACCCCGGGTGAGCAGTTCTTC.

This clone occurred a few times. The chain employs TRBV27 and TRBJ1-6; D might be TRBD1 (5 bases). Trimming removed 5 bases at V and 2 bases at J, with 10 bases between. Germline-derived CDR1 and CDR2 are MNHEY and SMNVEV (reference sequence). This CDR3 region has 15 residues. The CDR3 sequence: CASSDEGPYNSPLHF. The DNA of the CDR3 is TGTGCCAGCAGTGACGAGGGGCCCTATAATTCACCCCTCCACTTT.

The rearrangement joins TRBV4-2 to TRBJ2-7, with D tentatively TRBD2 (6 bases). The germline gives CDR1 LGHNA, CDR2 YNFKEQ. The CDR3 loop spans 13 amino acids. V was cut by 8 bases and J by 7 bases, with 18 bases left in between. The CDR3 region has the DNA TGTGCCAGCTCCCAGGACTACCTCGGAGAGCAGTACTTC. Translating gives CASSQDYLGEQYF.

The chain employs TRBV25-1 and TRBJ2-5; D gene unclear. V lost 2 bases and J 13 bases, leaving 20 bases between the germline ends. Germline V gene data show CDR1 as MGHDK and CDR2 as SYGVNS. There are 14 residues in the CDR3. CDR3 DNA sequence: TGTGCCAGCAGTGAAAGAGCTAGGTCCACCGCCCCGTACTTC. Translating gives CASSERARSTAPYF.

The rearrangement uses TRBV5-1 and TRBJ2-1; 8 bases fit TRBD1. The CDR3 length is 13 residues. V gave up 3 bases and J gave up 9 bases; unmatched junction bases: 5. Germline CDR1 SGHRS, CDR2 YFSETQ. As DNA, the CDR3 is TGCGCCAGCAGCTCTCAGGGGGCAGGTGAGCAGTTCTTC. Its protein is CASSSQGAGEQFF.

The rearrangement links TRBV11-3 to TRBJ1-4; possibly TRBD1 for D (6 bases). There are 14 residues in the CDR3. Germline assignment: CDR1 SGHNT and CDR2 YENEEA. The germline V and J ends were trimmed by 7 bases and 5 bases, with 14 bases remaining between them. CDR3 region: CASTSGGANEKLFF. The CDR3 DNA sequence: TGTGCCAGCACCTCGGGGGGGGCAAATGAAAAACTGTTTTTT.

V usage is TRBV7-2 and J usage is TRBJ2-3, with TRBD2 matching 7 bases. This CDR3 is 15 amino acids long. Unmatched junction bases numbered 6, after V lost 4 bases and J lost 2 bases. CDR1 is SGHTA, CDR2 FQGNSA, per germline. This chain's CDR3 is CASSSTGTNTDTQYF. Here the CDR3 DNA reads TGTGCCAGCAGCTCAACCGGGACTAACACAGATACGCAGTATTTT.

The J gene is TRBJ2-2, the V gene TRBV11-3; no definite D call. The CDR3 runs 15 residues. The V end lost 7 bases, the J end lost 2 bases, and 14 bases lay between the germline ends. In germline, CDR1 is SGHNT, CDR2 YENEEA. The CDR3 spells CASTTRVTNTGELFF. The CDR3 coding sequence is TGTGCCAGCACCACAAGGGTGACCAACACCGGGGAGCTGTTTTTT. Combining the CDR3 with reference TRBV11-3 and TRBJ2-2 gives the whole variable domain EAGVVQSPRYKIIEKKQPVAFWCNPISGHNTLYWYLQNLGQGPELLIRYENEEAVDDSQLPKDRFSAERLKGVDSTLKIQPAELGDSAVYLCASTTRVTNTGELFFGEGSRLTVL.

The V and J genes are TRBV9 and TRBJ2-5, with D possibly TRBD2 on 5 matching bases. With 0 bases removed from V and 9 bases from J, the gap between germline ends came to 12 bases. CDR3 size: 13 residues. Germline CDR1 is SGDLS and CDR2 is YYNGEE. The CDR3 coding sequence is TGTGCCAGCAGCGTAGTTTCGCTGGGAGCCCAGTACTTC. It specifies CASSVVSLGAQYF.

The chain carries TRBV7-8 and TRBJ1-2; D is perhaps TRBD1 (5 bases). Looked up from germline, CDR1 is SGHVS and CDR2 is FQNEAQ. The length of the CDR3 is 16 residues. V lost 5 bases to trimming and J lost 1 base, with 17 bases between them. The CDR3 DNA reads TGTGCCAGCAGCCAACGGGGCCAGGGAAATAACTATGGCTACACCTTC. It specifies CASSQRGQGNNYGYTF.

This chain joins TRBV10-3 and TRBJ1-2; a possible D gene is TRBD1 (6 bases). The CDR3 extends over 15 amino acids. Germline CDR1 and CDR2: ENHRY and SYGVKD. The V and J ends lost 5 bases and 1 base respectively, with 14 bases between them. The CDR3 DNA sequence: TGTGCCATCAGTCCTGGACAGACGAATAACTATGGCTACACCTTC. The encoded protein is CAISPGQTNNYGYTF.

This sequence joins TRBV28 and TRBJ1-2; D is uncertain. Germline lookup yields CDR1 MDHEN and CDR2 SYDVKM. V gave up 7 bases and J gave up 0 bases, with 12 bases separating them. This CDR3 contains 14 residues. CDR3 in amino acids: CASTFGVANYGYTF. CDR3 DNA: TGTGCCAGCACCTTCGGGGTGGCTAACTATGGCTACACCTTC.

The rearrangement joins TRBV11-2 to TRBJ2-2; 7 bases align to TRBD2. The germline V gene encodes CDR1 SGHAT and CDR2 FQNNGV. This CDR3 spans 15 amino acids. The V gene end was trimmed by 3 bases and the J gene end by 3 bases; junction bases not matched to a gene: 4. The DNA of the CDR3 is TGTGCCAGCAGCTTGGCTAGCGGTTACACCGGGGAGCTGTTTTTT. This encodes CASSLASGYTGELFF.

This clone has only a few counts. The DNA for the CDR3 is TGTGCCTCCGGGATCGGGGGGCGGGAGACCCAGTACTTC. It translates to CASGIGGRETQYF. The V call is TRBV28, the J call TRBJ2-5; tentative D call: TRBD2 (7 bases). The CDR3 runs to 13 residues. The germline V gene encodes CDR1 MDHEN and CDR2 SYDVKM. With 11 bases removed from V and 5 bases from J, the gap between germline ends came to 18 bases.

The chain uses TRBV7-3 and TRBJ2-1; 8 nucleotides match TRBD2. V dropped 4 bases and J dropped 9; count of bases not matched to a gene: 8. This CDR3 has 14 residues. Germline V gene lookup returns CDR1 SGHTA and CDR2 FQGTGA. The CDR3, as DNA: TGTGCCAGCAGCTCCGGGGGGGCACGGCGTGAGCAGTTCTTC. Translation: CASSSGGARREQFF.

The V gene is TRBV19, the J gene TRBJ1-5; 7 positions agree with TRBD1. The CDR3 loop spans 15 amino acids. The V segment lost 6 bases and the J segment 0 bases; nucleotides outside the gene matches: 5. Germline CDR1 reads LNHDA; CDR2 reads SQIVND (reference sequence). DNA for the CDR3: TGTGCCAGTAGGGTACAGGGGACTAGCAATCAGCCCCAGCATTTT. Protein product: CASRVQGTSNQPQHF.

V gene TRBV6-6 combines with J gene TRBJ1-4, with D unresolved. V lost 7 bases to trimming and J lost 2 bases, with 8 bases between them. Germline V lookup: CDR1 MNHNY, CDR2 SVGAGI (reference sequence). This CDR3 comprises 13 residues. CDR3 region: CASMPNTNEKLFF. CDR3 nucleotides: TGTGCCAGCATGCCCAATACTAATGAAAAACTGTTTTTT.

This clone has just a few counts. The chain is built from TRBV30 and TRBJ1-2, with D hard to call. V dropped 5 bases and J dropped 2 bases, with 15 bases sitting between them. Germline values: CDR1 GTSNPN, CDR2 SVGIG (reference sequence). This CDR3 is 14 amino acids long. In DNA, the CDR3 is TGTGCCTGGGACACTGGACGGACGAACTATGGCTACACCTTC. Protein sequence: CAWDTGRTNYGYTF.

The chain recombines TRBV5-5 with TRBJ1-6; D remains unclear. Between the trimmed V and J ends, which lost 2 bases and 7 bases, there was a span of 16 bases. Per germline, CDR1 SGHKS and CDR2 YYEKEE (reference sequence). This CDR3 is built from 16 residues. CDR3 protein: CASSLRAEGRNSPLHF. CDR3 nucleotide sequence: TGTGCCAGCAGCTTAAGAGCAGAGGGTAGGAATTCACCCCTCCACTTT.

The V gene is TRBV18, the J gene TRBJ2-2; a weak D match, TRBD1 (5 bases). CDR1 KGHSH and CDR2 LQKENI come from the germline V gene. Trimming took off 7 bases at V and 3 bases at J, with 6 bases between the two ends. CDR3 length: 12 amino acids. In DNA, the CDR3 is TGTGCCAGCTTAGGGGACACCGGGGAGCTGTTTTTT. Encoded protein: CASLGDTGELFF. Combining the CDR3 with reference TRBV18 and TRBJ2-2 gives the whole variable domain NAGVMQNPRHLVRRRGQEARLRCSPMKGHSHVYWYRQLPEEGLKFMVYLQKENIIDESGMPKERFSAEFPKEGPSILRIQQVVRGDSAAYFCASLGDTGELFFGEGSRLTVL.